The next 3 T cell receptor beta chains were all read from a single sample in a study of vaccination effects on CD4 cells after COVID-19. Viral peptide pools were used in the ViraFEST assay to expand antigen-specific CD4+ T cells, and sequencing came afterward. CD4+ T cells were isolated after 10 days of culture. Participants were given two doses of BNT162b2 or mRNA-1273 vaccine. Their recognized antigens are unknown. TCRdb's table, derived via immunoSEQ multiplex PCR, lists solely in-frame clones and lacks some. The sample includes about 81,000 clones, roughly 73% of them seen just once. The sequenced sample was CD4+ T cells from PBMCs cultured with HCoV-OC43 spike peptides, obtained after COVID-19 vaccination. Sample subset: HCoV-OC43 spike overlapping peptide pool stimulation. These receptors came from a human donor who received a COVID-19 vaccine.

This chain uses TRBV15 with TRBJ2-5; no clear D. Germline V gene lookup returns CDR1 LNHNV and CDR2 YYDKDF (reference sequence). Trimming left V 9 bases short and J 4 bases short, with 12 bases between. The CDR3 is 12 residues long. CDR3 residues: CATKRRGETQYF. As DNA, the CDR3 is TGTGCCACAAAACGGAGAGGAGAGACCCAGTACTTC.

The V call is TRBV25-1, the J call TRBJ1-6; 9 bases fit TRBD1. The CDR3 sequence is 17 residues long. The V segment lost 6 bases and the J segment 6 bases; nucleotides outside the gene matches: 12. The germline V gene has CDR1 MGHDK and CDR2 SYGVNS. CDR3 region: CASRAQTGGTSNSPLHF. DNA for the CDR3: TGTGCCAGCAGGGCGCAAACAGGGGGCACTAGTAATTCACCCCTCCACTTT.

This clone has a handful of counts. CDR3 bases: TGTGCCAGCAGTGAATTACAGGGGGCTGGAAACACCATATATTTT. Its protein product is CASSELQGAGNTIYF. The chain has TRBV6-1 and TRBJ1-3; 8 bases map to TRBD1. The CDR3 contains 15 residues. Losses at the gene ends were 2 bases for V and 2 bases for J; bases not matched to a gene: 2. The germline CDR1 and CDR2 sequences are MNHNS and SASEGT.